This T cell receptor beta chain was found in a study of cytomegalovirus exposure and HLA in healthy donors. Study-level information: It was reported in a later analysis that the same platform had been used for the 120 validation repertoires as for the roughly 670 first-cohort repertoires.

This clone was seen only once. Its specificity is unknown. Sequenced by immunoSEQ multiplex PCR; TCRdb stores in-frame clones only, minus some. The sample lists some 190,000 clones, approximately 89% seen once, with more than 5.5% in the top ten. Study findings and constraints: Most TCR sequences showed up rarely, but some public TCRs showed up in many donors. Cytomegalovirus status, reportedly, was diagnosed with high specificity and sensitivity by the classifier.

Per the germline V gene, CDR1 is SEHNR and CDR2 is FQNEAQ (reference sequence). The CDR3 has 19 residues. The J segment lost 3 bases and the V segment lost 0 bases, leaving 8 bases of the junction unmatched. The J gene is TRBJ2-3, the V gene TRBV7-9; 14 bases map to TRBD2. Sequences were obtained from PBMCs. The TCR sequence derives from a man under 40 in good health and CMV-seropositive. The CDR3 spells CASSLAGLAGANKTDTQYF. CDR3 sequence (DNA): TGTGCCAGCAGCTTAGCGGGACTAGCGGGGGCAAATAAAACAGATACGCAGTATTTT. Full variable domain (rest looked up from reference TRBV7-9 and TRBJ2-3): DTGVSQNPRHKITKRGQNVTFRCDPISEHNRLYWYRQTLGQGPEFLTYFQNEAQLEKSRLLSDRFSAERPKGSFSTLEIQRTEQGDSAMYLCASSLAGLAGANKTDTQYFGPGTRLTVL.